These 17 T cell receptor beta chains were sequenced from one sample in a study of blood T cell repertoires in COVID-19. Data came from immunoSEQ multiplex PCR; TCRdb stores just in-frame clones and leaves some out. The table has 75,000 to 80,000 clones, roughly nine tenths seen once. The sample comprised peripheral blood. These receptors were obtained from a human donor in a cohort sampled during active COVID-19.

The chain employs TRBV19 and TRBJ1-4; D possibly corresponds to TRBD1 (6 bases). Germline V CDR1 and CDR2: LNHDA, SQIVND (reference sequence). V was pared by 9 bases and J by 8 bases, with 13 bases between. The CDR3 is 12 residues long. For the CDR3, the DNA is TGTGCCAGCTCACAGGGAGGGGAAAAACTGTTTTTT. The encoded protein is CASSQGGEKLFF.

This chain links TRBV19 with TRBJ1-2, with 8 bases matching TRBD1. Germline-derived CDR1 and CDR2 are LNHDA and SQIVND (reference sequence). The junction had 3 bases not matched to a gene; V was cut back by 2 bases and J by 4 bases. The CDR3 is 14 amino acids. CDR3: CASSIPQGGYGYTF. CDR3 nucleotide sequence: TGTGCCAGTAGTATACCACAGGGGGGCTATGGCTACACCTTC.

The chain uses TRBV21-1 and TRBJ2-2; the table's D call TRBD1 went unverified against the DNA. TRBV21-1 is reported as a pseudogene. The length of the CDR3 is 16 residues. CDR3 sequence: CASSKRGTGDTGELFF. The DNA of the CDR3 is TGTGCCAGCAGCAAAAGGGGGACAGGGGACACCGGGGAGCTGTTTTTT.

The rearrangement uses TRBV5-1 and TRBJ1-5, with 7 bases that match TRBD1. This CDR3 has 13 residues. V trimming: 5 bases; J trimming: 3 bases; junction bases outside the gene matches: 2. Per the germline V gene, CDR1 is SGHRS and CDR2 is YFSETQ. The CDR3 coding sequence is TGCGCCAGCAGACAGGGGAACAATCAGCCCCAGCATTTT. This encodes CASRQGNNQPQHF.

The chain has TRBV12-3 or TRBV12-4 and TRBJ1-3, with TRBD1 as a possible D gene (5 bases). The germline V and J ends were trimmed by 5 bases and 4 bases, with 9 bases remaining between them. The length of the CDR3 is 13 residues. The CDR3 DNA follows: TGTGCCAGCAGTAAGACAGAAGGAAACACCATATATTTT. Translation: CASSKTEGNTIYF.

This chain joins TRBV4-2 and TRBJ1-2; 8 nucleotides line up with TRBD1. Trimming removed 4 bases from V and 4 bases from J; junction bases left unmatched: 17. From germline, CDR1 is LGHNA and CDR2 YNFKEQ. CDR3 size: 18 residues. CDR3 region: CASSLERSGTGTSYGYTF. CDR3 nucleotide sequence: TGTGCCAGCAGCCTAGAGCGATCCGGGACAGGAACCTCCTATGGCTACACCTTC.

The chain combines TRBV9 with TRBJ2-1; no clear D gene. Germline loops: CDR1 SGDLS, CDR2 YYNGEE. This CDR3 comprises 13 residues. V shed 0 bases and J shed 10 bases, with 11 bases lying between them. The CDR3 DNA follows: TGTGCCAGCAGCGTAGCTACAGCAGGCGAGCAGTTCTTC. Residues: CASSVATAGEQFF.

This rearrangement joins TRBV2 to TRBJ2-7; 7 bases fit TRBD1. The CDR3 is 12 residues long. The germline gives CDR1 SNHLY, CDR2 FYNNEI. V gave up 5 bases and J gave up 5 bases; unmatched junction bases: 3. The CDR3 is CASSSQGNEQYF. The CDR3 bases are TGTGCCAGCAGTTCACAGGGGAACGAGCAGTACTTC.

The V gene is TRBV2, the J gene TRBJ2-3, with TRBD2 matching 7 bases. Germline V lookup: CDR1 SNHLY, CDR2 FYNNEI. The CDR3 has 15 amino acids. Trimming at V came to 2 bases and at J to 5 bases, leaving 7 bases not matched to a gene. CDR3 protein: CASSEWGGGGDTQYF. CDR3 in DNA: TGTGCCAGCAGTGAATGGGGCGGGGGAGGAGATACGCAGTATTTT.

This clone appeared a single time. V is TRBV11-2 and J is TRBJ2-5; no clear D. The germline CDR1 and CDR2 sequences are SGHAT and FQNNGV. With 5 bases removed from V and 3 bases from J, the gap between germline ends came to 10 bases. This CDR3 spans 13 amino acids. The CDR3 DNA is TGTGCCAGCAGCCTTCAGGTGAAAGAGACCCAGTACTTC. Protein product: CASSLQVKETQYF.

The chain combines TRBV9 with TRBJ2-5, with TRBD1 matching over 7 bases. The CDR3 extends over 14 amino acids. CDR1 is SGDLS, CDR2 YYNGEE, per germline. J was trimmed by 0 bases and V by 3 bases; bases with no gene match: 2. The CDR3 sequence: CASSGDSYQETQYF. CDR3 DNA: TGTGCCAGCAGCGGGGACAGCTACCAAGAGACCCAGTACTTC.

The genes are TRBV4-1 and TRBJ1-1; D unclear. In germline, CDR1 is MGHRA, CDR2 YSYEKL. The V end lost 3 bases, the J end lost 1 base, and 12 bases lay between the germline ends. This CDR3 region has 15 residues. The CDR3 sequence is CASSHSPGTNTEAFF. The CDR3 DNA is TGCGCCAGCAGCCATTCGCCAGGCACGAACACTGAAGCTTTCTTT.

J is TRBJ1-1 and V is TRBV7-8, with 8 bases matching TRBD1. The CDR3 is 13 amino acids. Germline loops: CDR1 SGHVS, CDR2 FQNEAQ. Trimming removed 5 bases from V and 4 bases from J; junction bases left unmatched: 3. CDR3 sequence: CASSLDRGTEAFF. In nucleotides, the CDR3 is TGTGCCAGCAGCCTCGACAGGGGCACTGAAGCTTTCTTT. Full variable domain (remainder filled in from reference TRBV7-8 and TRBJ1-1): GAGVSQSPRYKVAKRGQDVALRCDPISGHVSLFWYQQALGQGPEFLTYFQNEAQLDKSGLPSDRFFAERPEGSVSTLKIQRTQQEDSAVYLCASSLDRGTEAFFGQGTRLTVV.

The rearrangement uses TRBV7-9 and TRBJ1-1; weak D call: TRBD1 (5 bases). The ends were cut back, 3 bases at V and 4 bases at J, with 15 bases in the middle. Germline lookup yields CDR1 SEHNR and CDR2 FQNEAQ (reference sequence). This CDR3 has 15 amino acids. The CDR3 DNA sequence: TGTGCCAGCAGCTTTCAAGGGGTCCGGACCACTGAAGCTTTCTTT. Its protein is CASSFQGVRTTEAFF.

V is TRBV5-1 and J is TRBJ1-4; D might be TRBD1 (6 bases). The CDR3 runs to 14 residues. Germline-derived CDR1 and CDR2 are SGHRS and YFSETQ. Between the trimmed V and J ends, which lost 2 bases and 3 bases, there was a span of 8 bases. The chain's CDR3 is CASSFQGSNEKLFF. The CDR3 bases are TGCGCCAGCAGCTTTCAGGGGTCTAATGAAAAACTGTTTTTT.

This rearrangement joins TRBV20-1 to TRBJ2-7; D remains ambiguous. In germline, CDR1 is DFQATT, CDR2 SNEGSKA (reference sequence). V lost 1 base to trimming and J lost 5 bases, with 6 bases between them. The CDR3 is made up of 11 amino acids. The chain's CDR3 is CSARAFHEQYF. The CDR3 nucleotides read TGCAGTGCTAGAGCGTTCCACGAGCAGTACTTC.

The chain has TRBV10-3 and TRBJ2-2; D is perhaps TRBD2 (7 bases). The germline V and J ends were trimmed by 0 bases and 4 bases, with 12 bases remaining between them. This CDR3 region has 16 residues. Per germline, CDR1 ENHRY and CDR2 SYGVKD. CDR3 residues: CAISESIGGRTGELFF. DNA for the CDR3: TGTGCCATCAGTGAGTCGATCGGGGGGCGCACCGGGGAGCTGTTTTTT.